Listed here are 19 T cell receptor beta chains from one sample, sequenced in a study of persistence of HIV-infected CD4 T cells. Their antigens remain unidentified. Cells were stimulated with CMV-infected fibroblast lysates at about 10 ug/mL. Memory cells lacking CD40L and CD69 with high CD45RO were sorted. This was the immunoSEQ version 4 assay in survey mode. This table comes from immunoSEQ multiplex PCR, and its TCRdb copy is limited to in-frame clones, with some not included. The profile shows 35,000 to 45,000 clones, 65% to 85% of them singletons. This specimen was CD4+ T cells sorted from PBMCs after approximately 18-hour stimulation, taken from a patient who received antiretroviral therapy. The receptors derive from an adult man with HIV who was CMV-seropositive.

The chain combines TRBV4-1 with TRBJ1-6; 7 bases align to TRBD1. CDR1 MGHRA and CDR2 YSYEKL come from the germline V gene. Losses at the gene ends were 7 bases for V and 8 bases for J; bases not matched to a gene: 5. CDR3 size: 13 residues. CDR3 sequence reads: CASTGQVDSPLHF. The DNA for the CDR3 is TGCGCCAGCACCGGACAGGTGGATTCACCCCTCCACTTT.

The chain is built from TRBV18 and TRBJ2-7; D is unclear. V shed 0 bases and J shed 0 bases, with 0 bases lying between them. The CDR3 extends over 12 amino acids. Germline V gene lookup returns CDR1 KGHSH and CDR2 LQKENI. The CDR3 coding sequence is TGTGCCAGCTCACCACCCTCCTACGAGCAGTACTTC. Protein product: CASSPPSYEQYF.

This chain connects TRBV5-1 to TRBJ1-6; TRBD1 might be the D (6 bases). V was clipped by 4 bases and J by 15 bases, with 20 bases between them. The CDR3 sequence is 14 residues long. The germline CDR1 and CDR2 sequences are SGHRS and YFSETQ. As DNA, the CDR3 is TGCGCCAGCAGCGATCCCCAGGGGAGCCAGCGCCTCCACTTT. Protein sequence: CASSDPQGSQRLHF.

The chain combines TRBV5-1 with TRBJ2-1; perhaps TRBD2 as D (6 bases). This CDR3 contains 15 residues. Germline lookup yields CDR1 SGHRS and CDR2 YFSETQ. V dropped 1 base and J dropped 0 bases, with 8 bases sitting between them. CDR3 region: CASSLRGGSYNEQFF. In DNA form, the CDR3 reads TGCGCCAGCAGCTTGCGGGGAGGCTCCTACAATGAGCAGTTCTTC.

The V gene is TRBV19, the J gene TRBJ2-3; D is possibly TRBD1 (6 bases). Between the trimmed V and J ends, which lost 5 bases and 4 bases, there was a span of 16 bases. Germline values: CDR1 LNHDA, CDR2 SQIVND (reference sequence). This CDR3 contains 15 residues. For the CDR3, the DNA is TGTGCCAGTAGTCATCAGGGGTATCGGTCAGATACGCAGTATTTT. As protein: CASSHQGYRSDTQYF. Full variable domain (remainder filled in from reference TRBV19 and TRBJ2-3): DGGITQSPKYLFRKEGQNVTLSCEQNLNHDAMYWYRQDPGQGLRLIYYSQIVNDFQKGDIAEGYSVSREKKESFPLTVTSAQKNPTAFYLCASSHQGYRSDTQYFGPGTRLTVL.

The chain is built from TRBV6-1 and TRBJ2-3; TRBD1 aligns across 7 bases. The germline V gene has CDR1 MNHNS and CDR2 SASEGT. After removal of 3 bases from V and 6 bases from J, the junction contained 3 bases not matched to a gene. The CDR3 length is 13 residues. CDR3 bases: TGTGCCAGCAGTGAGATGACAGGGGATACGCAGTATTTT. Protein product: CASSEMTGDTQYF.

The chain links TRBV30 to TRBJ2-7; no clear D gene. Trimming stripped 0 bases from V and 1 base from J, with 13 bases between. This CDR3 contains 15 residues. Germline loops: CDR1 GTSNPN, CDR2 SVGIG (reference sequence). The CDR3 nucleotides are TGTGCCTGGAGTGTTAAGGCAGCTCTATCCTACGAGCAGTACTTC. This sequence encodes CAWSVKAALSYEQYF.

The J gene is TRBJ1-4, the V gene TRBV28, with D possibly TRBD1 on 6 matching bases. Between the trimmed V and J ends, which lost 3 bases and 4 bases, there was a span of 9 bases. Germline CDR1 reads MDHEN; CDR2 reads SYDVKM. There are 14 residues in the CDR3. The CDR3 loop is CASSFGQSNEKLFF. The CDR3, as DNA: TGTGCCAGCAGTTTTGGACAGAGTAATGAAAAACTGTTTTTT. The whole variable domain, filled in from reference TRBV28 and TRBJ1-4, reads DVKVTQSSRYLVKRTGEKVFLECVQDMDHENMFWYRQDPGLGLRLIYFSYDVKMKEKGDIPEGYSVSREKKERFSLILESASTNQTSMYLCASSFGQSNEKLFFGSGTQLSVL.

This clone came up a few times. The rearrangement joins TRBV6-1 to TRBJ1-6, with D uncertain. This CDR3 has 13 amino acids. The V and J ends lost 2 bases and 10 bases respectively, with 9 bases between them. Germline values: CDR1 MNHNS, CDR2 SASEGT. CDR3 nucleotides: TGTGCCAGCAGTGAACTTTTCGAATCACCCCTCCACTTT. Translation gives CASSELFESPLHF.

This clone is a singleton in its sample. The chain has TRBV5-6 and TRBJ1-3; no firm D call. Trimming shortened V by 0 bases and J by 10 bases, and 8 bases separated the two germline ends. The CDR3 length is 12 residues. Germline lookup yields CDR1 SGHDT and CDR2 YYEEEE. The CDR3 DNA follows: TGTGCCAGCAGCTTGGACAGCAAGACCATATATTTT. Translation gives CASSLDSKTIYF.

This rearrangement joins TRBV11-1 to TRBJ2-1; maybe TRBD2 (6 bases). The germline V gene has CDR1 SGHAT and CDR2 FQDESV (reference sequence). The CDR3 sequence is 12 residues long. V was trimmed by 7 bases and J by 13 bases, leaving 17 bases between them. As DNA, the CDR3 is TGTGCCAGCACCTCCGCGGGGATCACTCAGTTCTTC. Protein sequence: CASTSAGITQFF.

This sequence joins TRBV6-5 and TRBJ1-4; D uncertain. The germline gives CDR1 MNHEY, CDR2 SVGAGI. Trimming pared 0 bases from V and 6 bases from J, leaving 14 bases between. This CDR3 spans 16 amino acids. The CDR3 loop is CASSYSPSARHEKLFF. As DNA, the CDR3 is TGTGCCAGCAGTTACTCGCCGAGTGCGAGGCATGAAAAACTGTTTTTT.

The V gene is TRBV2, the J gene TRBJ2-4; D possibly corresponds to TRBD2 (7 bases). CDR3 size: 13 residues. Trimming took 7 bases from V and 6 from J, leaving 13 bases between them. The germline V gene encodes CDR1 SNHLY and CDR2 FYNNEI. Here the CDR3 DNA reads TGTGCCAGCATGAGGGGGGGGATAAACATTCAGTACTTC. Translating gives CASMRGGINIQYF. Together with reference TRBV2 and TRBJ2-4, the CDR3 gives the full variable domain: EPEVTQTPSHQVTQMGQEVILRCVPISNHLYFYWYRQILGQKVEFLVSFYNNEISEKSEIFDDQFSVERPDGSNFTLKIRSTKLEDSAMYFCASMRGGINIQYFGAGTRLSVL.

The chain couples TRBV6-2 or TRBV6-3 to TRBJ2-2; no clear D gene. The CDR3 consists of 13 residues. Germline loops: CDR1 MNHEY, CDR2 SVGEGT. Trimming stripped 2 bases from V and 4 bases from J, with 5 bases between. CDR3 in DNA: TGTGCCAGCAGTTACCGTGGCACCGGGGAGCTGTTTTTT. Its protein is CASSYRGTGELFF.

The table lists this clone with a count of one. This sequence joins TRBV11-1 and TRBJ2-3, with 9 bases that match TRBD2. The length of the CDR3 is 15 residues. V gave up 6 bases and J gave up 6 bases; unmatched junction bases: 10. Per the germline V gene, CDR1 is SGHAT and CDR2 is FQDESV (reference sequence). CDR3 coding DNA: TGTGCCAGCAGGAAGGCTAGCGGGGCATGGGATACGCAGTATTTT. Translating it yields CASRKASGAWDTQYF.

The V call is TRBV12-3 or TRBV12-4, the J call TRBJ1-1, with D hard to call. The V and J ends lost 1 base and 13 bases respectively, with 16 bases between them. The CDR3 spans 13 residues. The CDR3 DNA reads as TGTGCCAGCAGTTTAGAAAGAGGCCAGAAAGGTTTCTTT. This gives the protein CASSLERGQKGFF.

The chain carries TRBV19 and TRBJ2-2; weak D call: TRBD1 (5 bases). CDR1 is LNHDA, CDR2 SQIVND, per germline (reference sequence). V lost 3 bases and J lost 7, with 12 bases in between. The CDR3 loop spans 14 amino acids. Here the CDR3 DNA reads TGTGCCAGTAGTATGGGGCTGAACGTCGGGGAGCTGTTTTTT. It translates to CASSMGLNVGELFF.

In its sample, this clone was seen a few times. The CDR3 sequence is CAWTPGLLREQFF. In nucleotides, the CDR3 is TGTGCCTGGACTCCAGGGCTTTTAAGGGAGCAGTTCTTC. The chain employs TRBV30 and TRBJ2-1, with D perhaps TRBD1 (5 bases). The CDR3 consists of 13 residues. Germline values: CDR1 GTSNPN, CDR2 SVGIG (reference sequence). The V end was cut by 4 bases, the J end by 10 bases, with 17 bases between.

The chain combines TRBV5-1 with TRBJ1-1; no reliable D call. Trimming took off 4 bases at V and 2 bases at J, with 12 bases between the two ends. The CDR3 is 14 amino acids. Per germline, CDR1 SGHRS and CDR2 YFSETQ. The CDR3, as DNA: TGCGCCAGCAGCCTTCTCCGAGCCAACACTGAAGCTTTCTTT. Translated: CASSLLRANTEAFF. Full variable domain (outside the CDR3, taken from reference TRBV5-1 and TRBJ1-1): KAGVTQTPRYLIKTRGQQVTLSCSPISGHRSVSWYQQTPGQGLQFLFEYFSETQRNKGNFPGRFSGRQFSNSRSEMNVSTLELGDSALYLCASSLLRANTEAFFGQGTRLTVV.